This is a list of T cell receptor beta chains from one sample in a study of blood T cell repertoires in COVID-19. Produced via immunoSEQ multiplex PCR; TCRdb's table is partial and in-frame only. The repertoire holds 150,000 to 200,000 clones, with 84% as singletons. What was sequenced was peripheral blood. Source of these receptors: a woman older than 75 with COVID-19, enrolled during active disease. Both conserved end residues are part of each CDR3.

j_gene: TRBJ1-2
v_gene: TRBV9
CDR3aa: CASSQTVIYGYTF

j_gene: TRBJ2-2
v_gene: TRBV7-9
CDR3aa: CASSAGTSGSTGELFF

j_gene: TRBJ2-5
v_gene: TRBV5-1
CDR3aa: CASSLQGETQYF

j_gene: TRBJ2-1
v_gene: TRBV15
CDR3aa: CATSEGRGGYNEQFF

j_gene: TRBJ2-3
v_gene: TRBV5-1
CDR3aa: CASSELAGRTDTQYF

j_gene: TRBJ2-3
v_gene: TRBV2
CDR3aa: CASSEAWVANTDTQYF

j_gene: TRBJ2-3
v_gene: TRBV10-3
CDR3aa: CAGGASGGTDTQYF

j_gene: TRBJ1-3
v_gene: TRBV18
CDR3aa: CASSPLEHGNTIYF

j_gene: TRBJ2-5
v_gene: TRBV27
CDR3aa: CASSLMLVWTGKEETQYF

j_gene: TRBJ1-6
v_gene: TRBV10-3
CDR3aa: CAISLLTGGNSPLHF

j_gene: TRBJ2-1
v_gene: TRBV28
CDR3aa: CASRELTGLAGYNEQFF

j_gene: TRBJ2-7
v_gene: TRBV30
CDR3aa: CAWSYSYYEQYF

j_gene: TRBJ2-7
v_gene: TRBV7-9
CDR3aa: CASSLGVGGYNYEQYF

j_gene: TRBJ2-7
v_gene: TRBV2
CDR3aa: CASGRGSYEQYF

j_gene: TRBJ1-2
v_gene: TRBV29-1
CDR3aa: CSVGQGNGYTF

j_gene: TRBJ2-5
v_gene: TRBV5-6
CDR3aa: CASSLEGWGLADQETQYF

j_gene: TRBJ1-1
v_gene: TRBV28
CDR3aa: CASSQIDTEAFF

j_gene: TRBJ1-2
v_gene: TRBV12-5
CDR3aa: CASARVGGPSNYGYTF

j_gene: TRBJ2-7
v_gene: TRBV10-3
CDR3aa: CAISDPGFERGAGDEQYF

j_gene: TRBJ1-2
v_gene: TRBV18
CDR3aa: CASSPNRENGYTF

j_gene: TRBJ2-3
v_gene: TRBV6-5
CDR3aa: CASIGTGTDTQYF

j_gene: TRBJ2-5
v_gene: TRBV30
CDR3aa: CAWSDRVQETQYF

j_gene: TRBJ1-5
v_gene: TRBV11-2
CDR3aa: CASSPFGTRGSNQPQHF

j_gene: TRBJ2-3
v_gene: TRBV2
CDR3aa: CASSRPLSGGNADTQYF

j_gene: TRBJ1-2
v_gene: TRBV12-3/TRBV12-4
CDR3aa: CASRLQDSGGYTF

j_gene: TRBJ2-3
v_gene: TRBV5-1
CDR3aa: CASSGRTAADTQYF

j_gene: TRBJ2-7
v_gene: TRBV6-6
CDR3aa: CASSPGGTRYEQYF

j_gene: TRBJ2-7
v_gene: TRBV6-6
CDR3aa: CASSYSADTYEQYF

j_gene: TRBJ2-6
v_gene: TRBV5-1
CDR3aa: CASRERPDSGANVLTF

j_gene: TRBJ1-4
v_gene: TRBV25-1
CDR3aa: CASSPDRGRMTNEKLFF

j_gene: TRBJ2-1
v_gene: TRBV11-2
CDR3aa: CASRETGGRYEQFF

j_gene: TRBJ2-1
v_gene: TRBV11-3
CDR3aa: CASSLRDRGYNEQFF

j_gene: TRBJ1-4
v_gene: TRBV6-5
CDR3aa: CASSYRTGTNEKLFF

j_gene: TRBJ2-1
v_gene: TRBV6-5
CDR3aa: CASTKTGGPYNEQFF

j_gene: TRBJ2-1
v_gene: TRBV14
CDR3aa: CASSQVARTGGGEQFF

j_gene: TRBJ1-4
v_gene: TRBV4-1
CDR3aa: CASSQGLERVGEKLFF

j_gene: TRBJ1-2
v_gene: TRBV18
CDR3aa: CASSPLGTGYGYTF

j_gene: TRBJ2-7
v_gene: TRBV25-1
CDR3aa: CASSEGPWEQYF

j_gene: TRBJ1-3
v_gene: TRBV2
CDR3aa: CASSEQGDTIYF

j_gene: TRBJ2-7
v_gene: TRBV18
CDR3aa: CASSPRGEVYEQYF

j_gene: TRBJ2-1
v_gene: TRBV7-2
CDR3aa: CASSWDYYNEQFF

j_gene: TRBJ2-3
v_gene: TRBV28
CDR3aa: CASSLNREGTDTQYF

j_gene: TRBJ1-1
v_gene: TRBV2
CDR3aa: CASSESPGQGFSTEAFF

j_gene: TRBJ2-2
v_gene: TRBV4-3
CDR3aa: CASSQVTSGNTGELFF

j_gene: TRBJ2-3
v_gene: TRBV2
CDR3aa: CAQRGLAGDTQYF

j_gene: TRBJ1-4
v_gene: TRBV5-5
CDR3aa: CASSLDAGYEKLFF

j_gene: TRBJ2-3
v_gene: TRBV12-3/TRBV12-4
CDR3aa: CASSLSEATQYF